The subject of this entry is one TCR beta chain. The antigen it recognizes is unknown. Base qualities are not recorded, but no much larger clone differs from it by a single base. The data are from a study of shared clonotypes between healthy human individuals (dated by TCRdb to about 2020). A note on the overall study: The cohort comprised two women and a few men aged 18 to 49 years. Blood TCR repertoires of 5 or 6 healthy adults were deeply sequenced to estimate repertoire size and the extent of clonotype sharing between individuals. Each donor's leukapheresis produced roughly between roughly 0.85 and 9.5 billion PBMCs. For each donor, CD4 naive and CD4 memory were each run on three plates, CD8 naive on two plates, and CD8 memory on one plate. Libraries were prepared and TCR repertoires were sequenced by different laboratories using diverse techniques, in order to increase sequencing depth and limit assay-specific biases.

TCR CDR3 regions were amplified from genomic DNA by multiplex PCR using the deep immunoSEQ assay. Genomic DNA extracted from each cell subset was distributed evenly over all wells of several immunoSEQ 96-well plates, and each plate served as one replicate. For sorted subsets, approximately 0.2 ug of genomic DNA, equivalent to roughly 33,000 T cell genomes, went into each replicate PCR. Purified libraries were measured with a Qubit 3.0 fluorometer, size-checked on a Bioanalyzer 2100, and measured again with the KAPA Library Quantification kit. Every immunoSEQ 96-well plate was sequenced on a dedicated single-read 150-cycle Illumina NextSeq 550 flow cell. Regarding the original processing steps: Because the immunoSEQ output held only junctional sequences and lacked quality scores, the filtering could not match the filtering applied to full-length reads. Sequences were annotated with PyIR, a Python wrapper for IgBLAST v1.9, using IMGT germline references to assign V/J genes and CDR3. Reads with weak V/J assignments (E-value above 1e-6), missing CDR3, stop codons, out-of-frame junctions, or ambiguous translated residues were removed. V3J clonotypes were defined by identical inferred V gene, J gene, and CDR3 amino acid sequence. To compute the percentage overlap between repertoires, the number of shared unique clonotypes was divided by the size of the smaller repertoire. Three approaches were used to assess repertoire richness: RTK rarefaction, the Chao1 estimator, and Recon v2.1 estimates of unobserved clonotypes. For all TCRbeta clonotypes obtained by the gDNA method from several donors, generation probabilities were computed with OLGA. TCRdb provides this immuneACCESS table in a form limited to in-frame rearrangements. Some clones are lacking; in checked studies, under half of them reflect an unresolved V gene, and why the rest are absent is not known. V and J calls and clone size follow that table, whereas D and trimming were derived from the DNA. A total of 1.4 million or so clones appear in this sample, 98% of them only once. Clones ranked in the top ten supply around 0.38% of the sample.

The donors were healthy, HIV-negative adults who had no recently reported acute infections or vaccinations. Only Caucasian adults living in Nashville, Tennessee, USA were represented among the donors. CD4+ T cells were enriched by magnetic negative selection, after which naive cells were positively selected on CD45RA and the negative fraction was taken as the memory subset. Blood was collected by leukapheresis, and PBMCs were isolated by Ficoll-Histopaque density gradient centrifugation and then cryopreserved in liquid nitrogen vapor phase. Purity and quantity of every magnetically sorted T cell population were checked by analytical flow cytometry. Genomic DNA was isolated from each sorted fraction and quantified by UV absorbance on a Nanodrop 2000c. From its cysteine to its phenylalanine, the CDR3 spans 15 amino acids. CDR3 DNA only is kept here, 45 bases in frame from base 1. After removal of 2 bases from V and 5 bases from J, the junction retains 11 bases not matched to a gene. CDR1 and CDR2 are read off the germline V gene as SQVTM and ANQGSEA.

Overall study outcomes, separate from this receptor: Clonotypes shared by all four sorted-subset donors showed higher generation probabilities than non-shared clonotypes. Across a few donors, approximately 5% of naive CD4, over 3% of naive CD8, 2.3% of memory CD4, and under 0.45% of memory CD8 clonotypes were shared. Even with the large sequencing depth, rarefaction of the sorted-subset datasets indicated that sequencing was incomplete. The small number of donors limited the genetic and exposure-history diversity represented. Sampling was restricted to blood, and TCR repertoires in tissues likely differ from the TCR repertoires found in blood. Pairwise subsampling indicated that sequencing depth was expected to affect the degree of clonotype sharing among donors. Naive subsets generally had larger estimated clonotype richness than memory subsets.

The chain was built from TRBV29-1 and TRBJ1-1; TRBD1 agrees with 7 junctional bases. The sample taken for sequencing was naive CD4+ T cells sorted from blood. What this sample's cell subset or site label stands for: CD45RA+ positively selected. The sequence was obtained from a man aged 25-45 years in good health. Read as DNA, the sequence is TGCAGCGTTGAAAAGATTACAGGGGTGAGAACTGAAGCTTTCTTT. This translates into CSVEKITGVRTEAFF.